One TCR beta chain is described in this entry. With 7 bases removed from V and 7 bases from J, the gap between germline ends came to 14 bases. The CDR3 runs 13 residues. Germline assignment: CDR1 MNHEY and CDR2 SVGEGT. Beta-chain TCR CDR3 regions were amplified from RNA transcripts. Second-round multiplex PCR came after a first-round RT-PCR that employed HTBI primers. TCRdb re-derived calls from the multiplex PCR reads in MiXCR, one entry per CDR3 protein. The sample lists under 200,000 distinct CDR3 sequences; roughly two fifths were seen once. These data originate in a study of Graves' ophthalmopathy and Graves' hyperthyroidism.

Sequences were obtained from peripheral blood. The TCR was taken from a woman aged 40 to 50 with Graves' ophthalmopathy. The genes are TRBV6-2 or TRBV6-3 and TRBJ2-4; TRBD2 is a possible D gene (5 bases). CDR3 region: CASTQLGENIQYF. The CDR3 region has the DNA TGTGCCAGCACCCAACTGGGAGAGAACATTCAGTACTTC.